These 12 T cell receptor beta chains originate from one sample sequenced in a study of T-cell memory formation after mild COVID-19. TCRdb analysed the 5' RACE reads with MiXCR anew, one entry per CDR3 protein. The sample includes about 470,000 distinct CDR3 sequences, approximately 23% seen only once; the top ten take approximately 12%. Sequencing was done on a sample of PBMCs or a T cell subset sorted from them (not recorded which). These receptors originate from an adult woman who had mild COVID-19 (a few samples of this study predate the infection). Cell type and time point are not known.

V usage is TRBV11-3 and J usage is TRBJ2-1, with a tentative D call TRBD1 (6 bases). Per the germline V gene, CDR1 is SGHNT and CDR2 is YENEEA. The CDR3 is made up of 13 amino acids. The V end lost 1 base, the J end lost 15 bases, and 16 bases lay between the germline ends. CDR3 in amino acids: CASSLVSQGLLFF. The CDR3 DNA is TGTGCCAGCAGCTTAGTTTCCCAGGGGTTGCTGTTCTTC. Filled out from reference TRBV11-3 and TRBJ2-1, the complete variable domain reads EAGVVQSPRYKIIEKKQPVAFWCNPISGHNTLYWYLQNLGQGPELLIRYENEEAVDDSQLPKDRFSAERLKGVDSTLKIQPAELGDSAVYLCASSLVSQGLLFFGPGTRLTVL.

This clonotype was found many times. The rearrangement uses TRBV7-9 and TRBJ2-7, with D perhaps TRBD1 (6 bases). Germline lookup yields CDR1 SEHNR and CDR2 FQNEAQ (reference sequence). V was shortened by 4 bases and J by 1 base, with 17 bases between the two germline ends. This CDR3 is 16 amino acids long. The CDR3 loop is CASSYPPGQGSYEQYF. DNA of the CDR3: TGTGCCAGCAGCTACCCCCCTGGGCAGGGGTCCTACGAGCAGTACTTC.

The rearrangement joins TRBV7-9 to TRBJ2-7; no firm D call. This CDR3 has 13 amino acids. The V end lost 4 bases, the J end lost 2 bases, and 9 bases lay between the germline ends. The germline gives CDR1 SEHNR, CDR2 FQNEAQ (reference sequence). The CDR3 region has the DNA TGTGCCAGCAGCTGGCAATGGACCTACGAGCAGTACTTC. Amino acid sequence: CASSWQWTYEQYF.

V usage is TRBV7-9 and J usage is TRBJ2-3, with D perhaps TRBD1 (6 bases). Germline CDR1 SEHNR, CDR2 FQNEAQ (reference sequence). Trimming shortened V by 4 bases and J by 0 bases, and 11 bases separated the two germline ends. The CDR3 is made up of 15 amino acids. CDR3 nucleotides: TGTGCCAGCAGCTACTTCGGGACAAGCACAGATACGCAGTATTTT. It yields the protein CASSYFGTSTDTQYF.

The CDR3 reads CATLVATSSTDTQYF. The CDR3 DNA follows: TGTGCCACCTTGGTGGCCACTTCTAGCACAGATACGCAGTATTTT. This chain joins TRBV15 and TRBJ2-3; D not certain. The CDR3 is made up of 15 amino acids. Trimming removed 8 bases from V and 0 bases from J, with 15 bases in between. Per the germline V gene, CDR1 is LNHNV and CDR2 is YYDKDF (reference sequence). Combining the CDR3 with reference TRBV15 and TRBJ2-3 gives the whole variable domain DAMVIQNPRYQVTQFGKPVTLSCSQTLNHNVMYWYQQKSSQAPKLLFHYYDKDFNNEADTPDNFQSRRPNTSFCFLDIRSPGLGDTAMYLCATLVATSSTDTQYFGPGTRLTVL.

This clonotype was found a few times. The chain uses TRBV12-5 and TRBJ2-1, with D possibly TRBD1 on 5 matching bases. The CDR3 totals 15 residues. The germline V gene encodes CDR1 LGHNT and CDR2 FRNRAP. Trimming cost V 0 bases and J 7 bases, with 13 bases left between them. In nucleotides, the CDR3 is TGTGCTAGTGGTTTGGTAAGGGGATATTGGAATGAGCAGTTCTTC. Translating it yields CASGLVRGYWNEQFF. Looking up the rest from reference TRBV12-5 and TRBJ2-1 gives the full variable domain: DARVTQTPRHKVTEMGQEVTMRCQPILGHNTVFWYRQTMMQGLELLAYFRNRAPLDDSGMPKDRFSAEMPDATLATLKIQPSEPRDSAVYFCASGLVRGYWNEQFFGPGTRLTVL.

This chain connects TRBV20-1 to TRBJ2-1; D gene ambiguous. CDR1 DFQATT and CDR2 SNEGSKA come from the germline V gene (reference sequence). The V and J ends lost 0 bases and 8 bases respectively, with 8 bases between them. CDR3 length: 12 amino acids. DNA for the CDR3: TGCAGTGCTAGAGACCGCGAGTATGAGCAGTTCTTC. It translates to CSARDREYEQFF.

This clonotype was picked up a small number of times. The CDR3 sequence: CASSLGGHYTGELFF. The CDR3 coding sequence is TGTGCCAGCAGCTTAGGGGGACATTACACCGGGGAGCTGTTTTTT. The chain employs TRBV7-9 and TRBJ2-2, with D perhaps matching TRBD1 (6 bases). Germline values: CDR1 SEHNR, CDR2 FQNEAQ (reference sequence). CDR3 length: 15 residues. The V and J ends lost 1 base and 3 bases respectively, with 9 bases between them.

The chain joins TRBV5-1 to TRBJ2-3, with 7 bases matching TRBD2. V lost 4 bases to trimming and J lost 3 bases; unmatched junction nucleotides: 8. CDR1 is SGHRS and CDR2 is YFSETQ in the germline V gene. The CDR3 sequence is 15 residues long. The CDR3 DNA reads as TGCGCCAGCAGCACCGGACTAGATCGGACAGATACGCAGTATTTT. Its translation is CASSTGLDRTDTQYF.

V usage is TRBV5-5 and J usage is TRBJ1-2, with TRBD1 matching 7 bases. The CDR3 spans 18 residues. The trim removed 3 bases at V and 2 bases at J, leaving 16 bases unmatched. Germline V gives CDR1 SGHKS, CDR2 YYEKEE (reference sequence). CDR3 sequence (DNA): TGTGCCAGCAGCTCCCCCATACGACAGGGACGGGGGAACTATGGCTACACCTTC. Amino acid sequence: CASSSPIRQGRGNYGYTF.

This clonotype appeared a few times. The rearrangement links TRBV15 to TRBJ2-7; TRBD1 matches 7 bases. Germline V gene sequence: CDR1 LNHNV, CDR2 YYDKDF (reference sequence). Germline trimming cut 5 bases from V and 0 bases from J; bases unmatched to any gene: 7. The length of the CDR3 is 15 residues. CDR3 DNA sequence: TGTGCCACCAGCGGAACAGGGGCCGTCTCCTACGAGCAGTACTTC. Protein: CATSGTGAVSYEQYF.

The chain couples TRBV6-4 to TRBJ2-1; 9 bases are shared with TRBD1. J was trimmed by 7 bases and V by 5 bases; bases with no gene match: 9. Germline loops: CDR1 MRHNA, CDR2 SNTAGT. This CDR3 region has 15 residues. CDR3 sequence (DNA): TGTGCCAGCAGTAAGGACAGGGGTAGCTCGAATGAGCAGTTCTTC. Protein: CASSKDRGSSNEQFF.